Each of the 6 T cell receptor beta chains below was sequenced from the same sample in a study of CD8 T cells in ankylosing spondylitis. TCRdb re-called the 5' RACE reads with MiXCR, one entry per CDR3 protein. The sample lists about 130,000 distinct CDR3 sequences, roughly 9% occurring once. The sequenced material came from blood, either unsorted or a sorted T cell fraction (not recorded which). The receptors originated from a male donor with ankylosing spondylitis or in good health (not recorded which).

This clonotype was observed many times. The chain links TRBV6-1 to TRBJ2-7; 7 positions agree with TRBD1. V trimming: 6 bases; J trimming: 9 bases; junction bases outside the gene matches: 11. Germline assignment: CDR1 MNHNS and CDR2 SASEGT. The length of the CDR3 is 13 residues. The CDR3, as DNA: TGTGCCAGCAGACGAGACAGGGTTGAAGGGCAGTACTTC. Translated: CASRRDRVEGQYF.

This clonotype has just a few counts. The V gene is TRBV20-1, the J gene TRBJ1-1; tentatively, D is TRBD1 (6 bases). This CDR3 region has 14 residues. CDR1 and CDR2 (germline): DFQATT, SNEGSKA (reference sequence). V was shortened by 0 bases and J by 11 bases, with 19 bases between the two germline ends. CDR3 sequence: CSAREGGPGKGAFF. CDR3 DNA sequence: TGCAGTGCTAGAGAAGGGGGGCCCGGTAAGGGGGCTTTCTTT.

The rearrangement joins TRBV5-1 to TRBJ2-1; TRBD2 agrees at 7 bases. The ends lost 1 base at V and 0 bases at J; junction bases unmatched: 7. The CDR3 totals 17 residues. CDR1 and CDR2 from the germline V gene are SGHRS and YFSETQ. This CDR3 reads CASSLLSSGSSYNEQFF. CDR3 sequence (DNA): TGCGCCAGCAGCTTGTTGTCTAGCGGAAGCTCCTACAATGAGCAGTTCTTC.

With respect to this clonotype: This may be a read error: a much more frequent sequence differs by one nucleotide. The chain employs TRBV20-1 and TRBJ2-4; no clear D gene. Per the germline V gene, CDR1 is DFQATT and CDR2 is SNEGSKA (reference sequence). The V end was cut by 6 bases, the J end by 7 bases, with 13 bases between. The CDR3 totals 12 residues. The CDR3 spells CSAPDNHNIQYF. CDR3 in DNA: TGCAGTGCCCCTGACAACCACAACATTCAGTACTTC.

This clonotype appeared many times. CDR3 in DNA: TGCGCCAGCAGCTCTTCTCCGGGACTAGCGGGACGAACAGATACGCAGTATTTT. Translation gives CASSSSPGLAGRTDTQYF. The chain links TRBV5-1 to TRBJ2-3, with TRBD2 identical over 13 bases. There are 18 residues in the CDR3. V lost 3 bases and J lost 3; bases outside the gene matches: 10. CDR1 is SGHRS and CDR2 is YFSETQ in the germline V gene.

The table lists this clonotype with many counts. Germline and junction disagree at one end, which may indicate a read error. The rearrangement uses TRBV7-2 and TRBJ1-1; TRBD1 aligns across 9 bases. This CDR3 region has 13 residues. Germline CDR1 reads SGHTA; CDR2 reads FQGNSA. The CDR3 spells CASSPAGTGKGVF. CDR3 coding DNA: TGTGCCAGCAGCCCCGCCGGGACAGGGAAGGGAGTCTTT.